The sequence of this T cell receptor (beta chain) was determined in a study of chemoradiotherapy in HPV16-positive cancers. Study observations and caveats: Candidate HPV-specific clones and E7-related TCR motifs grew in tumor during treatment.

Generated by immunoSEQ multiplex PCR, the TCRdb table keeps only in-frame clones and is missing some. Of around 68,000 clones listed, approximately 91% are singletons. Details on this clone: Its antigen remains unidentified.

The J segment lost 5 bases and the V segment lost 9 bases, leaving 7 bases of the junction unmatched. The CDR3 totals 13 residues. From germline, CDR1 is SNHLY and CDR2 FYNNEI. This specimen consisted of blood, obtained from a patient who underwent chemoradiotherapy. The sequence derives from a human donor with HPV-associated anogenital cancer. V and J are TRBV2 and TRBJ2-7, with 10 bases lining up with TRBD1. The CDR3 coding sequence is TGTGCCAGGTCGGGACAGGGGATGAACGAGCAGTACTTC. As protein: CARSGQGMNEQYF.